The rows below give T cell receptor beta chains drawn from one sample of a study of CD8+ T cells in alopecia areata. The protocol was immunoSEQ multiplex PCR, while the TCRdb copy is restricted to in-frame clones and leaves out a portion. The repertoire includes 180,000 or so clones, 51% of them detected once, and 10% sits in the top ten. The material sequenced was CD8+ T cells sorted from blood, taken around week 54, from a patient treated with tofacitinib. These receptors all stem from a human donor with alopecia areata. The CDR3 runs from the conserved cysteine through the conserved F or W. The order of the fields is J gene, V gene, clone size, D gene, CDR3 length, CDR3 protein, CDR3 DNA. D genes are given only for firm matches. A row's size may be missing; if present it is once, few, many or a size class.

>TRBJ1-5|TRBV2|-|-|14
CASSEYGYNQPQHF
TGTGCCAGCAGTGAATACGGATACAATCAGCCCCAGCATTTT
>TRBJ2-7|TRBV29-1|-|-|12
CSVFGRTGEQYF
TGCAGCGTTTTTGGAAGGACGGGCGAGCAGTACTTC
>TRBJ2-2|TRBV27|-|TRBD1|16
CASSYLDRARTGELFF
TGTGCCAGCAGTTACTTAGACAGGGCTAGGACCGGGGAGCTGTTTTTT
>TRBJ2-1|TRBV7-9|-|-|15
CASSAPGSSYNEQFF
TGTGCCAGCAGCGCCCCAGGGAGCTCCTACAATGAGCAGTTCTTC
>TRBJ2-7|TRBV29-1|few|-|13
CSVLNSETYEQYF
TGCAGCGTTCTCAACAGCGAGACCTACGAGCAGTACTTC
>TRBJ2-1|TRBV5-1|few|-|14
CASSLAGGTGEQFF
TGCGCCAGCAGCTTGGCGGGGGGAACAGGGGAGCAGTTCTTC
>TRBJ2-3|TRBV29-1|-|-|13
CSTSGTEPDTQYF
TGCAGCACCTCCGGAACAGAACCAGATACGCAGTATTTT
>TRBJ2-3|TRBV5-6|once|-|16
CASRSPPGSVEDTQYF
TGTGCCAGCAGGTCCCCGCCCGGATCCGTCGAGGATACGCAGTATTTT
>TRBJ1-2|TRBV19|-|-|14
CASSPGAGRYGYTF
TGTGCCAGTTCTCCGGGGGCAGGGAGATATGGCTACACCTTC
>TRBJ1-1|TRBV19|-|-|13
CASSDRDNTEAFF
TGTGCCAGTAGTGACCGGGATAACACTGAAGCTTTCTTT
>TRBJ2-7|TRBV30|-|TRBD1|15
CAWSDQTGSFDEQYF
TGTGCCTGGAGTGACCAGACAGGGAGTTTTGACGAGCAGTACTTC
>TRBJ1-5|TRBV7-2|few|TRBD1|16
CASSLTGTGGRQPQHF
TGTGCCAGCAGCTTAACAGGGACAGGGGGCCGTCAGCCCCAGCATTTT
>TRBJ2-1|TRBV5-1|-|-|15
CASSLEESPYNEQFF
TGCGCCAGCAGCTTGGAAGAGTCTCCGTACAATGAGCAGTTCTTC
>TRBJ1-5|TRBV7-8|-|TRBD1|15
CASSLLTGGKQPQHF
TGTGCCAGCAGCTTACTAACAGGGGGCAAACAGCCCCAGCATTTT
>TRBJ1-4|TRBV10-3|-|TRBD1|13
CAIRDRVGEKLFF
TGTGCCATCAGGGACAGGGTTGGAGAAAAACTGTTTTTT
>TRBJ2-1|TRBV5-4|many|-|15
CASSLDVVGRNEQFF
TGTGCCAGCAGCTTAGATGTTGTGGGGCGTAATGAGCAGTTCTTC
>TRBJ2-1|TRBV18|few|TRBD2|16
CASSQSSGADGNEQFF
TGTGCCAGCTCGCAATCTAGCGGGGCGGACGGCAATGAGCAGTTCTTC
>TRBJ1-2|TRBV11-2|once|-|14
CASSLDSGWDGYTF
TGTGCCAGCAGCTTAGACTCAGGGTGGGATGGCTACACCTTC
>TRBJ2-7|TRBV30|few|-|12
CAWDRRPGEQYF
TGTGCCTGGGACCGCCGTCCGGGCGAGCAGTACTTC
>TRBJ2-5|TRBV5-4|-|TRBD2|15
CASSLKAGGLETQYF
TGTGCCAGCAGCTTAAAAGCGGGGGGGCTTGAGACCCAGTACTTC
>TRBJ1-1|TRBV5-4|few|TRBD1|14
CASSLAWDRTEAFF
TGTGCCAGCAGCTTGGCGTGGGACAGAACTGAAGCTTTCTTT
>TRBJ1-1|TRBV7-9|-|-|16
CASSFGPGSPNTEAFF
TGTGCCAGCAGCTTCGGCCCAGGGAGTCCGAACACTGAAGCTTTCTTT
>TRBJ2-1|TRBV5-4|few|-|14
CASRELVSLNEQFF
TGTGCCAGCCGAGAGTTGGTTAGTCTCAATGAGCAGTTCTTC
>TRBJ2-7|TRBV4-3|-|-|16
CASSQVMYDPPYEQYF
TGCGCCAGCAGCCAAGTCATGTATGACCCACCCTACGAGCAGTACTTC
>TRBJ2-7|TRBV5-8|-|-|15
CASSLVEPGVHEQYF
TGTGCCAGCAGCTTGGTGGAGCCCGGGGTCCACGAGCAGTACTTC
>TRBJ2-3|TRBV6-5|-|-|16
CASSYSAGASTDTQYF
TGTGCCAGCAGTTACTCTGCGGGGGCCAGCACAGATACGCAGTATTTT
>TRBJ2-7|TRBV6-5|-|TRBD2|14
CASSQVGGDYEQYF
TGTGCCAGCAGTCAAGTGGGGGGGGACTACGAGCAGTACTTC
>TRBJ1-1|TRBV19|few|-|12
CASRTANTEAFF
TGTGCCAGTAGGACGGCGAACACTGAAGCTTTCTTT
>TRBJ2-3|TRBV7-8|few|TRBD2|14
CASSPGGLVDTQYF
TGTGCCAGCAGCCCGGGGGGACTAGTGGATACGCAGTATTTT
>TRBJ1-2|TRBV27|-|-|14
CASSFHQGNYGYTF
TGTGCCAGCAGTTTCCATCAAGGCAACTATGGCTACACCTTC
>TRBJ1-1|TRBV4-1|-|-|15
CASSHAAGAGTEAFF
TGCGCCAGCAGCCATGCCGCAGGGGCAGGCACTGAAGCTTTCTTT
>TRBJ2-2|TRBV2|-|TRBD2|18
CASSERLAGGPYTGELFF
TGTGCCAGCAGTGAACGGCTAGCGGGGGGGCCGTACACCGGGGAGCTGTTTTTT
>TRBJ1-5|TRBV27|-|TRBD1|15
CASRAGTGGNQPQHF
TGTGCCAGCAGAGCCGGGACAGGGGGCAATCAGCCCCAGCATTTT
>TRBJ1-5|TRBV2|-|-|12
CAIGSSNQPQHF
TGTGCCATAGGCTCTAGCAATCAGCCCCAGCATTTT
>TRBJ2-1|TRBV11-2|-|-|13
CASSDPDVGEQFF
TGTGCCAGCAGCGATCCGGACGTCGGTGAGCAGTTCTTC
>TRBJ2-3|TRBV30|-|-|11
CAPTLGDTQYF
TGTGCCCCAACACTAGGAGATACGCAGTATTTT
>TRBJ2-3|TRBV30|-|-|12
CAWSVRGDTQYF
TGTGCCTGGAGTGTACGCGGGGATACGCAGTATTTT
>TRBJ2-5|TRBV5-6|few|TRBD1|14
CASSSGTGRETQYF
TGTGCCAGCAGCTCCGGGACAGGGAGGGAGACCCAGTACTTC
>TRBJ1-5|TRBV19|-|-|14
CASTWAGDNQPQHF
TGTGCCAGTACCTGGGCAGGGGATAATCAGCCCCAGCATTTT
>TRBJ1-5|TRBV30|few|TRBD1|14
CAWSHDRGNQPQHF
TGTGCCTGGAGTCACGACAGGGGGAATCAGCCCCAGCATTTT
>TRBJ2-3|TRBV5-6|-|-|11
CASSEGDTQYF
TGTGCCAGCAGCGAGGGGGATACGCAGTATTTT
>TRBJ1-1|TRBV29-1|-|-|13
CSVTSGTRGEAFF
TGCAGCGTGACCTCCGGTACACGGGGCGAAGCTTTCTTT
>TRBJ2-3|TRBV6-5|-|-|15
CASSEIDQATDTQYF
TGTGCCAGCAGCGAGATCGACCAAGCCACAGATACGCAGTATTTT
>TRBJ2-5|TRBV13|-|-|13
CASSVTGEETQYF
TGTGCCAGCAGTGTCACGGGGGAAGAGACCCAGTACTTC
>TRBJ1-3|TRBV30|-|-|13
CAWSAGQRNTIYF
TGTGCCTGGAGTGCCGGACAGCGAAACACCATATATTTT
>TRBJ2-1|TRBV5-6|-|-|16
CASSRLREGVDNEQFF
TGTGCCAGCAGCCGTTTGCGAGAGGGGGTGGACAATGAGCAGTTCTTC
>TRBJ1-1|TRBV7-9|-|-|13
CASSLQTNTEAFF
TGTGCCAGCAGCTTACAGACGAACACTGAAGCTTTCTTT
>TRBJ1-6|TRBV7-2|-|-|14
CASRGESYNSPLHF
TGTGCCAGCAGGGGAGAATCCTATAATTCACCCCTCCACTTT
>TRBJ1-1|TRBV30|-|-|13
CAWDEGQGRGAFF
TGTGCCTGGGACGAAGGGCAGGGGCGGGGAGCTTTCTTT
>TRBJ2-1|TRBV18|-|-|15
CASSPGGRRYNEQFF
TGTGCCAGCTCACCGGGGGGAAGACGATACAATGAGCAGTTCTTC
>TRBJ1-1|TRBV7-9|-|TRBD1|12
CASSSDRGLAFF
TGTGCCAGCAGCTCCGACAGGGGGCTCGCTTTCTTT
>TRBJ1-1|TRBV30|few|-|12
CAWGRLETEAFF
TGTGCCTGGGGACGGTTGGAGACTGAAGCTTTCTTT